The clone carrying this T cell receptor beta chain was seen ten or more times. Its antigen is still unknown. The data originate from a study of T cells in Graves' hyperthyroidism and ophthalmopathy. General observations from the study: The model predicted ophthalmopathy a median 6.5 months before onset. In blood, most of the thyroid clonotypes expanded above 0.001 were also present. From stable hyperthyroidism, ophthalmopathy was separated by a 13 V-J model.

PBMCs were collected from an approximately 10 ml volume of fresh peripheral blood. Per the germline V gene, CDR1 is DFQATT and CDR2 is SNEGSKA (reference sequence). V lost 1 base and J lost 5, with 8 bases in between. The CDR3 spans 12 residues. RNA transcripts were the template for amplifying TCR beta CDR3 regions. Using the HTBI primer set, a first-round RT-PCR was run on the TCR CDR3. TCRdb re-called the multiplex PCR reads with MiXCR, one entry per CDR3 protein. This table has approximately 590,000 distinct CDR3 sequences, approximately 15% appearing once. Source material: blood. The rearrangement links TRBV20-1 to TRBJ1-1; D call uncertain. The clonotype originates from a woman aged 25 to 39 with Graves' hyperthyroidism. CDR3 in amino acids: CSARAGRTEAFF. The CDR3 DNA reads as TGCAGTGCTAGAGCGGGGAGGACTGAAGCTTTCTTT.